What follows is one T cell receptor beta chain and its context. Ten or more counts support this clonotype. Its specific antigen is unknown. Per-base qualities were not stored, and no clone one base away is much larger. Only healthy Caucasian donors were included. Using Miltenyi CD45RO+ enrichment and human naive T-cell isolation kits, memory (CD45RO+) and naive T cells were isolated from PBMC. Trimming removed 6 bases from V and 3 bases from J; the gene matches leave 3 bases unexplained. Taken from cysteine to phenylalanine, the CDR3 has 13 residues. This entry keeps only the CDR3 DNA: 39 bases, framed from base 1. In the germline V gene (reference sequence), CDR1 corresponds to DFQATT and CDR2 to SNEGSKA. Library generation was performed with 5' RACE. The sequencing machine was an Illumina HiSeq 2000. Template switching added a universal primer binding site, and the final cDNA carried a unique molecular identifier that allowed TCR cDNA molecules to be counted accurately. First-strand cDNA for TCR alpha and beta chains was synthesized from specific primers in the conserved constant-segment region. To control for contamination, every cDNA library was double barcoded, receiving both a SMART-Mk sample barcode and Illumina barcodes. Two successive PCR steps introduced TruSeq adapter sequences along with Illumina sample barcodes. TCR alpha and beta cDNA libraries were sequenced on the Illumina HiSeq platform with custom primers. On the study's bioinformatics: Raw reads were processed with MiGEC to extract unique molecular identifiers, and MiXCR was used to determine CDR3 positions. For each individual, recombination models were inferred using an EM algorithm with the repgenHMM and IGoR tools. The analysis of shared clonotypes was done with the tcR package in R, with sharing normalized by the product of cloneset sizes. To study raw recombination free of thymic and clonal selection effects, out-of-frame nonproductive sequences were analyzed. The public sequencing data were trimmed at Q25 with fastp and processed into clonotypes with MiXCR by TCRdb, which kept only in-frame beta chains. A single entry per CDR3 protein holds the most common genes and DNA from its merged rows. What appears here as the V and J calls and clone size reflects TCRdb's work, not the paper's. Present in this sample are under 300,000 distinct CDR3 sequences, around 15% of which were seen just once. Around 8.9% of the sample is taken by the ten largest.

The sample belongs to a study of identical twins (dated by TCRdb to about 2016). As for the study more broadly: To test whether fetal clonotypes persist, this study deep-sequenced TCR alpha and beta repertoires from monozygotic twins, from unrelated adults of various ages, and from cord blood. To rule out contamination, replicate twin experiments were performed at different times with different library preparation protocols. What the work shows at the level of the full study, not this receptor alone: Conclusions relied on cross-sectional statistical analysis, since the same donors could not be followed over many years. A weaker excess of twin sharing was found in beta out-of-frame sequences because the signal-to-noise ratio was lowered by fewer shared sequences. Zero-insertion analyses could be partly confounded by invariant T cells such as MAIT and iNKT, though diverse VJ usage argued against such confounding for most clonotypes. In monozygotic twins, recombination models systematically underestimated out-of-frame TCR alpha sharing, but the models matched the sharing seen between unrelated individuals. Compared with coincidental sharing between unrelated individuals, out-of-frame TCR alpha sequences shared between twins showed an excess of sequences with low generation probability. Abundant cord blood beta clonotypes had fewer insertions, young adult naive repertoires showed a similar but weaker trend, and memory repertoires showed no such trend.

The sequence was collected from a woman in her late teens or twenties in good health. The sample comprised memory (CD45RO+) T cells sorted from blood. According to the study, the label for this sample's cell subset or site signals: CD45RO+ enriched T cells. The sequence joins TRBV20-1 to TRBJ2-3, with TRBD2 matching 10 junction bases. The DNA reads TGCAGTGCCCCGACTAGCGGGACAGATACGCAGTATTTT. Its product reads: CSAPTSGTDTQYF.